These T cell receptor beta chains were read from a single sample in a study of blood T cell repertoires in COVID-19. Method: immunoSEQ multiplex PCR; TCRdb's copy keeps in-frame clones and lacks some. This sample has hundreds of thousands of clones, with about 88% found just once. The sequenced material came from PBMCs or T cells enriched from blood (not recorded which). These receptors were taken from a woman in her sixties or seventies who had recovered from COVID-19. The CDR3 runs from the conserved cysteine through the conserved F or W. The D gene is left open where the match is weak. Only part of the rows carry a size: once, few, many, or a class if the clone is expanded.

V gene	J gene	D gene	clone size	CDR3 protein	CDR3 DNA
TRBV27	TRBJ2-3	NA	NA	CASGPRPNTDTQYF	TGTGCCAGCGGCCCGAGGCCAAACACAGATACGCAGTATTTT
TRBV7-2	TRBJ1-2	TRBD1	NA	CASSARDRDPNYGYTF	TGTGCCAGCAGCGCCCGGGACAGGGACCCTAACTATGGCTACACCTTC
TRBV30	TRBJ2-5	NA	NA	CAWTKGNAGRETQYF	TGTGCCTGGACCAAGGGGAACGCAGGGCGCGAGACCCAGTACTTC
TRBV19	TRBJ2-1	NA	NA	CASSILDSVNEQFF	TGTGCCAGTAGTATCCTAGACTCGGTCAATGAGCAGTTCTTC
TRBV19	TRBJ1-2	NA	NA	CASSTRTDLYYGYTF	TGTGCCAGTAGTACCAGGACAGACCTTTACTATGGCTACACCTTC
TRBV2	TRBJ1-1	TRBD1	NA	CASRQQGRNTEAFF	TGTGCCAGCAGACAACAGGGGAGGAACACTGAAGCTTTCTTT
TRBV3-1/TRBV3-2	TRBJ2-1	TRBD2	NA	CASSHNGAGPSSYNEQFF	TGTGCCAGCAGCCATAACGGAGCGGGGCCGAGCTCCTACAATGAGCAGTTCTTC
TRBV10-2	TRBJ2-5	NA	NA	CASSESGETQYF	TGCGCCAGCAGTGAGTCCGGGGAGACCCAGTACTTC
TRBV10-3	TRBJ1-3	TRBD1	NA	CATGAGQGLNTIYF	TGTGCCACCGGGGCGGGACAGGGATTAAACACCATATATTTT
TRBV7-7	TRBJ2-1	TRBD1	NA	CASSLGGQGQNEQFF	TGTGCTAGCAGCTTAGGGGGACAGGGGCAAAATGAGCAGTTCTTC
TRBV6-5	TRBJ2-1	TRBD2	NA	CASTLRGTKVTEQFF	TGTGCCAGCACCCTTCGGGGGACTAAGGTCACTGAGCAGTTCTTC
TRBV18	TRBJ1-5	NA	NA	CASSSTGYSNQPQHF	TGTGCCAGCTCATCAACAGGCTATAGCAATCAGCCCCAGCATTTT
TRBV2	TRBJ1-3	NA	NA	CASSPRQSSGNTIYF	TGTGCCAGCAGTCCGCGACAGAGCTCTGGAAACACCATATATTTT
TRBV7-8	TRBJ1-6	NA	once	CASSLVLGRRDNSPLHF	TGTGCCAGCAGCTTAGTACTCGGGAGGCGAGATAATTCACCCCTCCACTTT
TRBV5-4	TRBJ2-5	NA	NA	CASSNPEQETQYF	TGTGCCAGCAGCAACCCGGAGCAAGAGACCCAGTACTTC
TRBV24-1	TRBJ2-7	TRBD1	NA	CAAVYRGRMRYEQYF	TGTGCCGCCGTCTACAGGGGAAGAATGAGGTACGAGCAGTACTTC
TRBV13	TRBJ1-1	NA	NA	CASSLAGEAFF	TGTGCCAGCAGCTTAGCCGGGGAAGCTTTCTTT
TRBV5-1	TRBJ2-3	NA	NA	CASGRGQDTDTQYF	TGCGCCAGCGGTAGGGGACAAGACACAGATACGCAGTATTTT
TRBV24-1	TRBJ1-1	NA	NA	CATSLGSAEAFF	TGTGCCACCAGCCTAGGGAGCGCTGAAGCTTTCTTT
TRBV7-2	TRBJ2-2	NA	NA	CASSLFLAGELFF	TGTGCCAGCAGCTTATTCCTAGCCGGGGAGCTGTTTTTT
TRBV4-1	TRBJ1-5	NA	NA	CASSLGLISNQPQHF	TGCGCCAGCAGCCTGGGACTGATCAGCAATCAGCCCCAGCATTTT
TRBV3-1/TRBV3-2	TRBJ2-5	TRBD2	NA	CASSRGLAGGTETQYF	TGTGCCAGCAGCCGGGGACTAGCGGGGGGGACAGAGACCCAGTACTTC
TRBV6-4	TRBJ2-1	TRBD2	NA	CASSTQPGLANNEQFF	TGTGCCAGCAGTACCCAACCGGGACTAGCTAACAATGAGCAGTTCTTC
TRBV7-2	TRBJ1-1	TRBD1	once	CASSRGQLNTEAFF	TGTGCCAGCAGCCGGGGACAGCTGAACACTGAAGCTTTCTTT
TRBV6-2/TRBV6-3	TRBJ1-1	TRBD1	NA	CASSPAGTGLATEAFF	TGTGCCAGCAGCCCTGCCGGGACAGGGCTTGCGACTGAAGCTTTCTTT
TRBV5-1	TRBJ2-6	TRBD2	NA	CASSFGSGGPWVLTF	TGCGCCAGCAGCTTCGGTAGCGGGGGACCGTGGGTCCTGACTTTC
TRBV24-1	TRBJ2-7	TRBD1	NA	CATSDATGGYPYEQYF	TGTGCCACCAGTGATGCGACAGGGGGCTATCCCTACGAGCAGTACTTC
TRBV6-5	TRBJ1-5	NA	NA	CASHQVGSGNQPQHF	TGTGCCAGCCACCAAGTAGGGAGTGGCAATCAGCCCCAGCATTTT
TRBV29-1	TRBJ1-5	NA	NA	CSVVLGGTGDQPQHF	TGCAGCGTTGTATTGGGGGGGACGGGCGATCAGCCCCAGCATTTT
TRBV21-1	TRBJ2-1	NA	NA	CASSKVTGTSDHEQFF	TGTGCCAGCAGCAAAGTGACCGGGACTAGCGACCATGAGCAGTTCTTC
TRBV10-2	TRBJ2-1	NA	NA	CASSDGRAMYNEQFF	TGCGCCAGCAGTGATGGCAGGGCGATGTACAATGAGCAGTTCTTC
TRBV9	TRBJ2-1	NA	NA	CASSVAKGGSYNEQFF	TGTGCCAGCAGCGTAGCTAAAGGGGGCTCCTACAATGAGCAGTTCTTC
TRBV28	TRBJ1-1	NA	NA	CASSLGNRNTEAFF	TGTGCCAGCAGTTTAGGTAACAGGAACACTGAAGCTTTCTTT
TRBV4-1	TRBJ1-5	NA	once	CASSKGVGPVYSNQPQHF	TGCGCCAGCAGCAAGGGGGTGGGCCCAGTCTATAGCAATCAGCCCCAGCATTTT
TRBV7-8	TRBJ1-1	NA	NA	CASSLIAAGSPTEAFF	TGTGCCAGCAGCTTGATTGCTGCAGGGTCCCCCACTGAAGCTTTCTTT
TRBV11-2	TRBJ2-1	NA	NA	CASSLRGSSYNEQFF	TGTGCCAGCAGCTTACGCGGAAGCTCCTACAATGAGCAGTTCTTC
TRBV7-6	TRBJ2-2	NA	NA	CASSLWEYSGELFF	TGTGCCAGCAGCTTATGGGAGTACAGCGGGGAGCTGTTTTTT
TRBV30	TRBJ1-3	NA	NA	CAYAGFSGNTIYF	TGTGCCTACGCGGGGTTCTCTGGAAACACCATATATTTT
TRBV18	TRBJ1-2	TRBD1	NA	CASSPGTVYGYTF	TGTGCCAGCTCACCAGGGACAGTCTATGGCTACACCTTC
TRBV9	TRBJ2-3	TRBD2	NA	CASSVRAGGVSDTQYF	TGTGCCAGCAGCGTGAGGGCGGGGGGCGTCTCAGATACGCAGTATTTT
TRBV11-2	TRBJ2-7	TRBD1	once	CASSFLREGGVYEQYF	TGTGCCAGCAGCTTCCTCCGAGAAGGGGGCGTCTACGAGCAGTACTTC
TRBV18	TRBJ1-2	TRBD1	NA	CASSRTDADRVYGYTF	TGTGCCAGCTCTCGAACCGACGCAGACAGGGTATATGGCTACACCTTC
TRBV5-1	TRBJ2-5	TRBD1	NA	CASSQQGAGETQYF	TGCGCCAGCAGCCAGCAGGGGGCGGGGGAGACCCAGTACTTC
TRBV30	TRBJ1-1	NA	NA	CAWDPSGNTEAFF	TGTGCCTGGGATCCTTCAGGGAACACTGAAGCTTTCTTT
TRBV10-3	TRBJ2-1	TRBD1	NA	CAISSPGQVKYEQFF	TGTGCCATCAGTTCACCGGGACAGGTAAAATATGAGCAGTTCTTC
TRBV5-4	TRBJ2-1	TRBD2	NA	CASSFSGVIDIF	TGTGCCAGCAGCTTTAGCGGGGTAATAGATATCTTC
TRBV9	TRBJ2-3	TRBD2	NA	CASSVRSGGTVGTDTQYF	TGTGCCAGCAGCGTGAGAAGCGGGGGGACCGTTGGCACAGATACGCAGTATTTT
TRBV27	TRBJ1-4	NA	NA	CASRVQATNEKLFF	TGTGCCAGCAGGGTACAGGCAACTAATGAAAAACTGTTTTTT
TRBV10-3	TRBJ1-6	TRBD1	few	CAISGTGHNSPLHF	TGTGCCATCAGTGGGACAGGTCATAATTCACCCCTCCACTTT
TRBV6-1	TRBJ1-2	TRBD1	NA	CASSEFGTGAPNYGYTF	TGTGCCAGCAGTGAATTTGGGACAGGGGCCCCTAACTATGGCTACACCTTC
TRBV11-3	TRBJ1-6	TRBD1	NA	CASSLKGVWDRGRTESPLHF	TGTGCCAGCAGCTTAAAAGGCGTTTGGGACAGGGGACGTACTGAGTCACCCCTCCACTTT
TRBV11-3	TRBJ2-4	TRBD1	NA	CASSLVGTVAKNIQYF	TGTGCCAGCAGCTTAGTGGGGACAGTAGCCAAAAACATTCAGTACTTC